This section outlines one T cell receptor (beta chain) sequence together with its context. Its ends do not fully match the called genes, so a read error is possible. This specimen includes other DNA sequences encoding the same CDR3. The sample comes from a study of OX40 agonist ivuxolimab in advanced cancers. Germline V CDR1 and CDR2: SGHDT, YYEEEE. The CDR3 consists of 14 residues. The repertoire was sequenced with immunoSEQ multiplex PCR; TCRdb's copy has only in-frame clones and lacks some. The table has about 42,000 clones, around 89% seen once. The chain is built from TRBV5-6 and TRBJ2-4; TRBD2 matches 10 bases. The sample in question was CD4+ or CD8+ T cells sorted from blood, obtained in a trial of the OX40 agonist ivuxolimab. The source is an adult with an advanced solid tumor such as melanoma, head and neck, liver or kidney cancer. The DNA of the CDR3 is TGCGCCAGCGCCCTCAGCGGGAGGGGAAACATTCAGTACTTC. It yields the protein CASALSGRGNIQYF. Together with reference TRBV5-6 and TRBJ2-4, the CDR3 gives the full variable domain: DAGVTQSPTHLIKTRGQQVTLRCSPKSGHDTVSWYQQALGQGPQFIFQYYEEEERQRGNFPDRFSGHQFPNYSSELNVNALLLGDSALYLCASALSGRGNIQYFGAGTRLSVL.